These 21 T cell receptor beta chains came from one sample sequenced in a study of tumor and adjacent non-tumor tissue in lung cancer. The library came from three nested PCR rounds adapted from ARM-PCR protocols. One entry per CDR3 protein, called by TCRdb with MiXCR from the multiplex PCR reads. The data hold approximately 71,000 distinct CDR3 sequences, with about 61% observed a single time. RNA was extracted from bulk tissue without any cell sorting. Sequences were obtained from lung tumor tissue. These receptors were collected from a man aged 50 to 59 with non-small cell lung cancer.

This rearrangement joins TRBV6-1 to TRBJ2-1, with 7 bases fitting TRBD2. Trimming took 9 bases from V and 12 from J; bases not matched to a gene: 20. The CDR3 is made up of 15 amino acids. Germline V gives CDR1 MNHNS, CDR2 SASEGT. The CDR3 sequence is CASNGEGLLGVRQFF. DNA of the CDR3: TGTGCCAGTAATGGGGAGGGCCTGTTAGGGGTTCGGCAGTTCTTC.

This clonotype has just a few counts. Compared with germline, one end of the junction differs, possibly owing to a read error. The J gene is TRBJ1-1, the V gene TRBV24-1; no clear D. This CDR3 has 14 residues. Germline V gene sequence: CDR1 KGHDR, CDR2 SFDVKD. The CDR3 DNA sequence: TGTGCCACCAGTGACCCGGGGAGGGCCACTGAAACTTTCTTT. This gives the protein CATSDPGRATETFF.

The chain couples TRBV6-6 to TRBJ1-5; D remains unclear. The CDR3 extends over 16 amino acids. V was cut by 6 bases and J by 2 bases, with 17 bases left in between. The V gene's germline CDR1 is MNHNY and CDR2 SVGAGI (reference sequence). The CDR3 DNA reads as TGTGCCAGCAGCTCCCGCGCCCTCGAGGGCAATCAGCCCCAGCATTTT. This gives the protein CASSSRALEGNQPQHF.

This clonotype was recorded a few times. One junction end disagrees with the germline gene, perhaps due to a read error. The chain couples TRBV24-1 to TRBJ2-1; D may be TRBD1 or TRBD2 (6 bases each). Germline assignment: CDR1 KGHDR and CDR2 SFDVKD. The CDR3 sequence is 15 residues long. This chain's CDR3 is CATGEGGWPTNERFF. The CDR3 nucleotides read TGTGCCACCGGTGAGGGGGGATGGCCCACAAATGAGCGGTTCTTC.

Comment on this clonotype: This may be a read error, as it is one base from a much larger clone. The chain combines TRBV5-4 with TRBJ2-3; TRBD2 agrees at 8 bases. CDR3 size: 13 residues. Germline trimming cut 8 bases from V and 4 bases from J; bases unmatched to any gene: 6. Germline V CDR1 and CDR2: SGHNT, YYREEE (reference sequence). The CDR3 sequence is CARSLGGADTQYF. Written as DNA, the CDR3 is TGTGCCAGGAGTCTCGGGGGGGCAGATACGCAGTATTTT.

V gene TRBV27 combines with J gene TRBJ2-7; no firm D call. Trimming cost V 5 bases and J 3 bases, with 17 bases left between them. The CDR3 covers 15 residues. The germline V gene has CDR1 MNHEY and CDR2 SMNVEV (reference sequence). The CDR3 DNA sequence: TGTGCCAGCAGTGCTCATCTAACGACATTCTACGAGCAGTACTTC. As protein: CASSAHLTTFYEQYF.

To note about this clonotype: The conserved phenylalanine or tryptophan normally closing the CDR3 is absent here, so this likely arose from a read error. In DNA, the CDR3 is TGTACCAGCAGTTTATCCTTCTTGGGGAATCAGCCCCAGCATCTT. This encodes CTSSLSFLGNQPQHL. The chain links TRBV6-5 to TRBJ1-5; D is unresolved. CDR1 MNHEY and CDR2 SVGAGI come from the germline V gene. This CDR3 is 15 amino acids long.

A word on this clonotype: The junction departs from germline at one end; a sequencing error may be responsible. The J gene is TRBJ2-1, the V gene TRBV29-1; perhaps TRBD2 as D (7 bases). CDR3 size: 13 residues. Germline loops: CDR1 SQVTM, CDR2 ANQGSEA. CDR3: CGVEGGPSREHFF. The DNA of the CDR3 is TGCGGCGTTGAGGGGGGGCCGTCACGGGAGCATTTCTTC.

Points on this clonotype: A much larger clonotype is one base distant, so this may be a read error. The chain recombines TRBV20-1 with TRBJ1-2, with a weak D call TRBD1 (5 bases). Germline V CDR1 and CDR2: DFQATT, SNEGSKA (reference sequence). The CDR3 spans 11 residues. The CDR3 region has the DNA TGCATTGCCCGGGGGTGGTATGGCTACACCTTC. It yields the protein CIARGWYGYTF.

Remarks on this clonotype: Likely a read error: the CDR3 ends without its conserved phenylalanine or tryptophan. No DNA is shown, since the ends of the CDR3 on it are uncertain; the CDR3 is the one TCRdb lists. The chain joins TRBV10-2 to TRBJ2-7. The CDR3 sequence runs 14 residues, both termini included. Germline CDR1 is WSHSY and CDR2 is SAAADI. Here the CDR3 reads CASRRYSSSYEQYL.

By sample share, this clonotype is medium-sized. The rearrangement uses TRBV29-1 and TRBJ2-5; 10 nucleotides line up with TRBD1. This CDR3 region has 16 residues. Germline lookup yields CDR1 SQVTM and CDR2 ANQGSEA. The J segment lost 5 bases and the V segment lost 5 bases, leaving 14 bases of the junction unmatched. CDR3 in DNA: TGCAGCGTTCGAATGGGACAGGGGATGGTAATCGAGACCCAGTACTTC. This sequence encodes CSVRMGQGMVIETQYF.

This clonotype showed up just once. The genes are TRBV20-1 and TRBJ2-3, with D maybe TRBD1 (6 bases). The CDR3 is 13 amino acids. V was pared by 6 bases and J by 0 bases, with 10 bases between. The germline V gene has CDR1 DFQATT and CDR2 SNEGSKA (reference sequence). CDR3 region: CSANTGSTDTQYF. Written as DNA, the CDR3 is TGCAGTGCCAATACAGGGAGCACAGATACGCAGTATTTT.

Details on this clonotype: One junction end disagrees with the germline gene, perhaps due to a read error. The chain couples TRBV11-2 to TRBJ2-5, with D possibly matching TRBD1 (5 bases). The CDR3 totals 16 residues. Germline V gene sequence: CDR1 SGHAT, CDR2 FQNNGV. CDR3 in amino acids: CVSSSNWYGPRVTQYF. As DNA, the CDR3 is TGTGTCAGCAGCTCCAATTGGTACGGGCCCAGGGTGACCCAGTACTTC.

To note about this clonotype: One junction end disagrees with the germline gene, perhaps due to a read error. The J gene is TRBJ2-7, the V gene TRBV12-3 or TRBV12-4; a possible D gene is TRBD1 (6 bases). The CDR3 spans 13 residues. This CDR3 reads CASSRGSGYKQCF. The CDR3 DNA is TGTGCCAGCAGTAGGGGGTCTGGCTACAAGCAGTGCTTC.

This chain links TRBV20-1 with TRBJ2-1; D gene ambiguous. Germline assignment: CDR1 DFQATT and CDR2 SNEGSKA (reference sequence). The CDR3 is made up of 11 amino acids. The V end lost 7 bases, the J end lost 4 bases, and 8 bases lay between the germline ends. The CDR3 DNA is TGCAGTGTTACGTATTACAATGAGCAGTTCTTC. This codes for CSVTYYNEQFF.

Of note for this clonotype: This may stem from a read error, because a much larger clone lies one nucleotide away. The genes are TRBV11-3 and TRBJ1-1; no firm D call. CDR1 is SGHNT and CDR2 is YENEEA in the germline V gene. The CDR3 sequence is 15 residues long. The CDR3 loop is CASTLALSGNTEAFF. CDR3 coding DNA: TGTGCCAGCACCTTAGCTTTATCGGGAAACACTGAAGCTTTCTTT.

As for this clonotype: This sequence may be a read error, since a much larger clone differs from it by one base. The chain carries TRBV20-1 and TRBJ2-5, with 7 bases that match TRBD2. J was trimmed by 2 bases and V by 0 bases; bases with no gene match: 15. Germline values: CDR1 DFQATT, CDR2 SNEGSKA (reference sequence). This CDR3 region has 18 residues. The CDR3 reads CSARDMGEPELAQETQYF. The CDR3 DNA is TGCAGTGCTAGAGATATGGGGGAGCCGGAACTAGCGCAAGAGACCCAGTACTTC.

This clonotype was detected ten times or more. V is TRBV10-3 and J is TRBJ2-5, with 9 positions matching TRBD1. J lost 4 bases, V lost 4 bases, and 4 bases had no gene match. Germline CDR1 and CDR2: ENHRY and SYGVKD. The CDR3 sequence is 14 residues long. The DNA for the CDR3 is TGTGCCATCAGTGTGGGACAGGGTACAGAGACCCAGTACTTC. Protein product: CAISVGQGTETQYF.

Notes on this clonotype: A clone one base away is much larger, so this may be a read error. The CDR3: CASTNTGTSLAYEQYF. The CDR3 region has the DNA TGTGCCAGCACTAATACCGGGACTAGCCTAGCCTACGAGCAGTACTTC. The genes are TRBV12-3 or TRBV12-4 and TRBJ2-7; 9 nucleotides line up with TRBD2. The CDR3 is 16 residues long. Unmatched junction bases numbered 12, after V lost 7 bases and J lost 2 bases.

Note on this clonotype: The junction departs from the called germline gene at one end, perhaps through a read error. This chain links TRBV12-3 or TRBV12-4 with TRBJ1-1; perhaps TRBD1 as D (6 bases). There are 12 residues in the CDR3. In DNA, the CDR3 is TGTGCCAGCAGTTCAACAGGGACTGAAGCTCTCTTT. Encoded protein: CASSSTGTEALF.

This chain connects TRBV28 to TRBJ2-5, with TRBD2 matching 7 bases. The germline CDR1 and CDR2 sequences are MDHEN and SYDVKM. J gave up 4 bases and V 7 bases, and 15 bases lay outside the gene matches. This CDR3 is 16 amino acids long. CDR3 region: CASNRLTGGRGETQYF. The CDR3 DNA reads TGTGCCAGCAATCGCCTAACGGGAGGCCGGGGAGAGACCCAGTACTTC.